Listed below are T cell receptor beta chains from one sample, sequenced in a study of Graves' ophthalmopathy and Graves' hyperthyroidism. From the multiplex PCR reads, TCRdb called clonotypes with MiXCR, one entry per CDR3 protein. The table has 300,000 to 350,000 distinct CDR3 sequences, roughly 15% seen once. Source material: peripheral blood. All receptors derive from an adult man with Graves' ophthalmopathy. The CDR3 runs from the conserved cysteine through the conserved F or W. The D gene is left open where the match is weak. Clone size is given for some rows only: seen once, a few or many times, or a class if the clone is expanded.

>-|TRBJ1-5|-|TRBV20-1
TGCAGTGCAAACATGGGATCGGGGCAGCCCCAGCCTTTT
CSANMGSGQPQPF
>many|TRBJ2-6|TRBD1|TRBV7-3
TGTGCCAGCAGCCTAGGGACAGCCTCTGGGGCCAACGTCCTGACTTTC
CASSLGTASGANVLTF
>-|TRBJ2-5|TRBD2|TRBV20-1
TGCAGTGCCTACGGGGGGGCCAAAGAGACCCAGTACTTC
CSAYGGAKETQYF
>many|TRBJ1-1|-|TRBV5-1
TGCGCCAGCAGCTTCTCGGGGGAGAACACTGAAGCTTTCTTT
CASSFSGENTEAFF
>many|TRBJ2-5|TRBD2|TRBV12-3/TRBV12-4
TGTGCCAGCAGCCGATCTAGCGGGGGAGCCGTCTCGGAGACCCAGTACTTC
CASSRSSGGAVSETQYF
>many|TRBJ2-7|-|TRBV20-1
TGCAGTGCTAGAGATTTGGGCTCTGGCGGGACAAATCCCTACGAGCAGTACTTC
CSARDLGSGGTNPYEQYF
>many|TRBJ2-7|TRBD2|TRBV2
TGTGCCAGCAGTGAAGCGCGGGGGTCCCACGAGCAGTACTTC
CASSEARGSHEQYF
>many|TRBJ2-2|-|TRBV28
TGTGCCAGCAGTTTATCAGGGTACACCGGGGAGCTGTTTTTT
CASSLSGYTGELFF
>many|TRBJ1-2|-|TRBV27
TGTGCCAGCACCAATTCAGGGGTGGGCGGTGGCTACACCTTC
CASTNSGVGGGYTF
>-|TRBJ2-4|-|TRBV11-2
TGTGCCAGCAGCTTTATGATGGGTCCCAAAAACATTCAGTACTTC
CASSFMMGPKNIQYF
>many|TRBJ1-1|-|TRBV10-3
TGTGCCATCAGTGGACGGGGGTGGAACACTGAAGCTTTCTTT
CAISGRGWNTEAFF
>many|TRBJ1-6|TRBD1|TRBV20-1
TGCAGTGCCAGAGACAGGGAGGAATCACCCCTCCACTTT
CSARDREESPLHF
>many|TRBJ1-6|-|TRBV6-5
TGTGCCAGCAGTTACTCGAAGGACACCTCCAATTCACCCCTCCACTTT
CASSYSKDTSNSPLHF
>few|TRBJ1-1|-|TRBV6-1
TGTGCCAGCAGTACAACAGGGAAAACTGAAGCTTTCTTT
CASSTTGKTEAFF
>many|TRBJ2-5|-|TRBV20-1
TGCAGTGCTAGGCTTGGGGGCCGGGAGACCCAGTACTTC
CSARLGGRETQYF
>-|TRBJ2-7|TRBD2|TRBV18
TGTGCCAGCTCACCGTTTACTAGCGGGGCAGCCTACGAGCAGTACTTC
CASSPFTSGAAYEQYF
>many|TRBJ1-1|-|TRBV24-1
TGTGCCACCAGAGGAGGGGGAGTAAACACTGAAGCTTTCTTT
CATRGGGVNTEAFF
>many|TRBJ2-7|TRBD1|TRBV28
TGTGCCAGCATTAGGGACAGGGGGCTGTACGAGCAGTACTTC
CASIRDRGLYEQYF
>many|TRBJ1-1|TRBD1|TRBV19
TGTGCCAGTAGTGGCGACAGGGCTACTGAAGCTTTCTTT
CASSGDRATEAFF
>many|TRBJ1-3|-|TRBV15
TGTGCCACCAGCAGAGATCCGGGCTCTGGAAACACCATATATTTT
CATSRDPGSGNTIYF
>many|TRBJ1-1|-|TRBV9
TGTGCCAGCAGCGTAGCTCTTGGTCGGGGGAAGGACACTGAAGCTTTCTTT
CASSVALGRGKDTEAFF
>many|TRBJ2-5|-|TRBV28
TGTGCCAGCAGCGAAAGGGGGGGGTCCGGGACCCAGTACTTC
CASSERGGSGTQYF
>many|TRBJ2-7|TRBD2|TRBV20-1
TGCAGTGCTAGAGATCGGAGCGGGAGTCCCCACGAGCAGTACTTC
CSARDRSGSPHEQYF
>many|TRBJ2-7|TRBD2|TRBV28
TGTGCCAGCAGCGGACTAGCGGGAGGGTACGAGCAGTACTTC
CASSGLAGGYEQYF
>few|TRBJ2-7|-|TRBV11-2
TGTGCCAGCAGCTTAGATGGGTTCACCTACGAGCAGTACTTC
CASSLDGFTYEQYF